This is a list of T cell receptor beta chains from one sample in a study of PD-L1 blockade in urothelial cancer. Data came from immunoSEQ multiplex PCR; TCRdb stores just in-frame clones and leaves some out. The table has some 120,000 clones, 75% to 90% seen once. The source was PBMCs, collected around atezolizumab (anti-PD-L1) treatment. These receptor sequences come from a man aged 60 to 69 with urothelial cancer. The CDR3 runs from the conserved cysteine through the conserved F or W. A D gene is named only where the DNA matches it firmly. Expanded clones get a size class; other rows say once, few or many, or leave the size out.

>TRBJ2-1|TRBV5-1|-|-
CASSLYYEQFF
TGCGCCAGCAGCTTGTACTATGAGCAGTTCTTC
>TRBJ2-7|TRBV4-2|-|-
CASSQARTDLPYEQYF
TGTGCCAGCAGCCAAGCCCGGACAGATCTCCCCTACGAGCAGTACTTC
>TRBJ1-2|TRBV6-5|-|TRBD1
CASQGGREGYTF
TGTGCCAGCCAAGGGGGCCGAGAAGGCTACACCTTC
>TRBJ2-3|TRBV7-9|-|-
CASSLVGVDTQYF
TGTGCCAGCAGCTTAGTGGGAGTCGATACGCAGTATTTT
>TRBJ2-5|TRBV7-3|once|-
CASSPRFGEQETQYF
TGTGCCAGCAGCCCACGGTTCGGGGAACAAGAGACCCAGTACTTC
>TRBJ2-6|TRBV6-4|-|-
CASSPGVGANVLTF
TGTGCCAGCAGCCCAGGGGTTGGGGCCAACGTCCTGACTTTC
>TRBJ1-4|TRBV11-3|-|-
CASSSGATNEKLFF
TGTGCCAGCAGCTCAGGGGCAACTAATGAAAAACTGTTTTTT
>TRBJ1-1|TRBV5-1|-|TRBD1
CASSSGLGQENTEAFF
TGCGCCAGCAGCTCTGGTCTGGGACAGGAGAACACTGAAGCTTTCTTT
>TRBJ2-7|TRBV14|once|-
CASSQQDFNQYF
TGTGCCAGCAGCCAACAGGACTTTAACCAGTACTTC
>TRBJ2-1|TRBV5-1|-|TRBD2
CASSLGASGNDNEQFF
TGCGCCAGCAGCCTGGGGGCTAGCGGGAATGACAATGAGCAGTTCTTC
>TRBJ1-2|TRBV5-1|-|-
CASSVDSNYGYTF
TGCGCCAGCAGCGTTGACAGTAACTATGGCTACACCTTC
>TRBJ2-7|TRBV14|-|TRBD2
CASSPPWGGEQYF
TGTGCCAGCAGCCCACCCTGGGGGGGCGAGCAGTACTTC
>TRBJ2-7|TRBV6-6|few|-
CASRASYEQYF
TGTGCCAGCAGGGCCTCCTACGAGCAGTACTTC
>TRBJ1-1|TRBV18|few|TRBD1
CASSPGSTGEPAFF
TGTGCCAGCTCGCCCGGTTCCACAGGGGAACCCGCTTTCTTT
>TRBJ2-7|TRBV18|-|TRBD1
CASSPGQSEQYF
TGTGCCAGCTCACCGGGACAGAGCGAGCAGTACTTC
>TRBJ2-2|TRBV10-3|-|-
CAISDRGRDTGELFF
TGTGCCATCAGTGATCGGGGTAGGGACACCGGGGAGCTGTTTTTT